One and the same sample provided the 25 T cell receptor beta chains below, sequenced in a study of blood T cell repertoires in COVID-19. Measured with immunoSEQ multiplex PCR; TCRdb has only the in-frame clones, and not every one. Of roughly 180,000 clones in the sample, roughly nine tenths are singletons; the top ten hold 2.1%. Material: peripheral blood. These receptors came from a man in his sixties or seventies with active or convalescent COVID-19.

The rearrangement uses TRBV14 and TRBJ2-1, with 7 bases aligning to TRBD1. CDR3 length equals 15 residues. With 6 bases clipped from V and 0 bases from J, the junction kept 5 bases outside the gene matches. CDR1 and CDR2 (germline): SGHDN, FVKESK. CDR3 nucleotide sequence: TGTGCCAGCAGTCGACAGGGCGACTCCTACAATGAGCAGTTCTTC. It specifies CASSRQGDSYNEQFF.

This clone appeared once. This chain uses TRBV27 with TRBJ2-2, with D possibly being TRBD1 (5 bases). The germline V gene encodes CDR1 MNHEY and CDR2 SMNVEV (reference sequence). V lost 1 base and J lost 0, with 9 bases in between. The CDR3 consists of 16 residues. The CDR3 bases are TGTGCCAGCAGTTTATTGCCAGGGTCGAACACCGGGGAGCTGTTTTTT. The encoded protein is CASSLLPGSNTGELFF.

The genes are TRBV5-4 and TRBJ2-7, with TRBD2 matching over 9 bases. Per the germline V gene, CDR1 is SGHNT and CDR2 is YYREEE (reference sequence). CDR3 size: 15 residues. V dropped 4 bases and J dropped 3; count of bases not matched to a gene: 8. CDR3 nucleotide sequence: TGTGCCAGCAGCCTAATTAGCGGGAGCGTCTACGAGCAGTACTTC. Translated, it gives CASSLISGSVYEQYF.

The chain employs TRBV11-2 and TRBJ2-1; 9 positions agree with TRBD1. The germline V gene encodes CDR1 SGHAT and CDR2 FQNNGV. There are 17 residues in the CDR3. With 2 bases clipped from V and 9 bases from J, the junction kept 14 bases outside the gene matches. CDR3 DNA: TGTGCCAGCAGCTTAACCCTAGGACAGGGGAGGCTTTCTGAGCAGTTCTTC. Amino acids: CASSLTLGQGRLSEQFF.

The table lists this clone with a count of one. V and J are TRBV10-1 and TRBJ2-2; TRBD2 aligns across 10 bases. CDR1 and CDR2 from the germline V gene are WNHNN and SYGVQD (reference sequence). The CDR3 has 17 residues. Trimming cost V 2 bases and J 5 bases; bases outside gene matches: 8. CDR3 amino acids: CASSERSSGSETGELFF. In nucleotides, the CDR3 is TGCGCCAGCAGTGAGCGCTCTAGCGGGAGCGAGACCGGGGAGCTGTTTTTT.

The rearrangement joins TRBV12-5 to TRBJ2-2; 8 bases line up with TRBD1. Trimming cost V 6 bases and J 4 bases; bases outside gene matches: 13. Germline V gene lookup returns CDR1 LGHNT and CDR2 FRNRAP. The CDR3 covers 17 residues. The CDR3 is CASGQASGTGPTGELFF. DNA of the CDR3: TGTGCTAGTGGCCAAGCCTCCGGGACAGGCCCCACCGGGGAGCTGTTTTTT.

V and J are TRBV5-6 and TRBJ1-4, with TRBD1 as a possible D gene (6 bases). V gave up 1 base and J gave up 3 bases, with 10 bases separating them. Germline-derived CDR1 and CDR2 are SGHDT and YYEEEE. This CDR3 contains 15 residues. CDR3 region: CASSLTRTANEKLFF. For the CDR3, the DNA is TGTGCCAGCAGCTTGACCCGGACAGCTAATGAAAAACTGTTTTTT.

The chain is built from TRBV19 and TRBJ1-5; TRBD1 aligns across 11 bases. Germline CDR1 LNHDA, CDR2 SQIVND (reference sequence). After removal of 3 bases from V and 5 bases from J, the junction contained 3 bases not matched to a gene. This CDR3 spans 15 amino acids. CDR3 in DNA: TGTGCCAGTAGTATGGACAGGGGGCTCGATCAGCCCCAGCATTTT. It translates to CASSMDRGLDQPQHF.

The chain carries TRBV18 and TRBJ1-2, with no clear D. CDR3 length equals 13 residues. CDR1 is KGHSH and CDR2 is LQKENI in the germline V gene. Trimming left V 2 bases short and J 8 bases short, with 12 bases between. CDR3: CASSPTQEVGYTF. CDR3 sequence (DNA): TGTGCCAGCTCACCAACGCAGGAGGTGGGCTACACCTTC.

The chain recombines TRBV4-3 with TRBJ2-7; D gene unclear. This CDR3 has 14 amino acids. CDR1 is LGHNA and CDR2 is YSLEER in the germline V gene. V lost 0 bases and J 3 bases, leaving 9 bases between the germline ends. The CDR3 DNA is TGCGCCAGCAGCCAAGACGAAGGCGGCTACGAGCAGTACTTC. The encoded protein is CASSQDEGGYEQYF.

The chain couples TRBV9 to TRBJ2-3; D unresolved. Trimming took 0 bases from V and 3 from J, leaving 8 bases between them. From germline, CDR1 is SGDLS and CDR2 YYNGEE. The CDR3 has 14 amino acids. The CDR3 nucleotides read TGTGCCAGCAGCGTAGGGGCAGGTACAGATACGCAGTATTTT. Protein product: CASSVGAGTDTQYF. The full variable domain, rest sourced from reference TRBV9 and TRBJ2-3, is DSGVTQTPKHLITATGQRVTLRCSPRSGDLSVYWYQQSLDQGLQFLIQYYNGEERAKGNILERFSAQQFPDLHSELNLSSLELGDSALYFCASSVGAGTDTQYFGPGTRLTVL.

The V and J genes are TRBV9 and TRBJ1-2; 7 bases match TRBD1. Germline CDR1 and CDR2: SGDLS and YYNGEE. The CDR3 contains 15 residues. The V gene end was trimmed by 3 bases and the J gene end by 5 bases; junction bases not matched to a gene: 10. CDR3 coding DNA: TGTGCCAGCAGCGCATTAGGGGGCTTTGGATATGGCTACACCTTC. Encoded protein: CASSALGGFGYGYTF.

The CDR3 protein is CASSYGQGLNQPQHF. The CDR3 nucleotides are TGTGCCAGCAGTTATGGACAGGGGCTAAATCAGCCCCAGCATTTT. The V gene is TRBV6-6, the J gene TRBJ1-5; 9 nucleotides agree with TRBD1. Germline CDR1 reads MNHNY; CDR2 reads SVGAGI (reference sequence). V shed 3 bases and J 4 bases; nucleotides not matched to a gene: 4. The CDR3 sequence is 15 residues long.

The genes are TRBV5-1 and TRBJ2-5; 7 bases are a match to TRBD1. The length of the CDR3 is 14 residues. The germline V gene has CDR1 SGHRS and CDR2 YFSETQ. V trimming: 0 bases; J trimming: 3 bases; junction bases outside the gene matches: 2. The CDR3 DNA sequence: TGCGCCAGCAGCTTGGGACAGGGAAAAGAGACCCAGTACTTC. This codes for CASSLGQGKETQYF.

This sequence joins TRBV4-3 and TRBJ1-4; TRBD1 matches 11 bases. V lost 0 bases to trimming and J lost 2 bases; unmatched junction nucleotides: 11. This CDR3 spans 20 amino acids. Germline CDR1 and CDR2: LGHNA and YSLEER. CDR3 region: CASSQDLGQGAAGTNEKLFF. The CDR3 DNA follows: TGCGCCAGCAGCCAAGATCTAGGACAGGGGGCAGCGGGGACTAATGAAAAACTGTTTTTT.

This sequence joins TRBV5-6 and TRBJ2-3; 7 positions match TRBD1. The J segment lost 5 bases and the V segment lost 3 bases, leaving 9 bases of the junction unmatched. CDR3 length: 15 amino acids. Per germline, CDR1 SGHDT and CDR2 YYEEEE. The CDR3 reads CASSWGTDTGDTQYF. DNA for the CDR3: TGTGCCAGCAGCTGGGGGACAGATACCGGAGATACGCAGTATTTT.

The chain links TRBV5-1 to TRBJ2-7, with D perhaps TRBD1 (6 bases). The CDR3 totals 16 residues. Germline V CDR1 and CDR2: SGHRS, YFSETQ. V lost 2 bases and J 4 bases, leaving 19 bases between the germline ends. The CDR3 DNA is TGCGCCAGCAGCTTCGGTACAGGGATAAAAATGTACGAGCAGTACTTC. Translated: CASSFGTGIKMYEQYF.

The rearrangement links TRBV19 to TRBJ1-1; tentative D call: TRBD1 (5 bases). V was cut by 5 bases and J by 5 bases, with 18 bases left in between. This CDR3 has 15 amino acids. CDR1 is LNHDA and CDR2 is SQIVND in the germline V gene (reference sequence). The CDR3 is CASSDFHAGGTEAFF. The CDR3, as DNA: TGTGCCAGTAGTGACTTCCACGCGGGGGGGACTGAAGCTTTCTTT.

This clone was observed a single time. The chain has TRBV18 and TRBJ1-2; D not certain. This CDR3 is built from 16 residues. The ends were cut back, 1 base at V and 1 base at J, with 13 bases in the middle. CDR1 and CDR2 from the germline V gene are KGHSH and LQKENI. This CDR3 reads CASSPQSASINYGYTF. CDR3 in DNA: TGTGCCAGCTCACCACAGTCCGCTAGTATTAACTATGGCTACACCTTC.

The J gene is TRBJ1-2, the V gene TRBV4-3; D may be TRBD1 (6 bases). Trimming removed 0 bases from V and 3 bases from J, with 14 bases in between. This CDR3 is built from 16 residues. Germline V lookup: CDR1 LGHNA, CDR2 YSLEER. The CDR3, as DNA: TGCGCCAGCAGCCAAGACCTCTCCAGGACAGACTATGGCTACACCTTC. Amino acid sequence: CASSQDLSRTDYGYTF.

The V gene is TRBV10-1, the J gene TRBJ2-5, with D possibly matching TRBD2 (6 bases). CDR1 and CDR2 from the germline V gene are WNHNN and SYGVQD (reference sequence). The ends were cut back, 2 bases at V and 5 bases at J, with 12 bases in the middle. The CDR3 covers 14 residues. CDR3 residues: CASSETGAWETQYF. DNA of the CDR3: TGCGCCAGCAGTGAGACGGGAGCGTGGGAGACCCAGTACTTC.

The rearrangement links TRBV5-8 to TRBJ2-2; 8 positions agree with TRBD1. There are 15 residues in the CDR3. Germline V gene data show CDR1 as SGHTS and CDR2 as YDEGEE. The J segment lost 0 bases and the V segment lost 2 bases, leaving 0 bases of the junction unmatched. The CDR3 DNA follows: TGTGCCAGCAGCTTACAGGGGGCGAACACCGGGGAGCTGTTTTTT. Protein: CASSLQGANTGELFF.

The rearrangement uses TRBV3-1 (or the pseudogene TRBV3-2) and TRBJ1-5; 8 nucleotides line up with TRBD1. V lost 1 base to trimming and J lost 0 bases; unmatched junction nucleotides: 11. The CDR3 extends over 19 amino acids. Per germline, CDR1 LGHDT and CDR2 YNNKEL (reference sequence). This CDR3 is CASSQGTGTGTYSNQPQHF. CDR3 coding DNA: TGTGCCAGCAGCCAAGGCACCGGGACAGGAACATATAGCAATCAGCCCCAGCATTTT.

The chain carries TRBV12-2 and TRBJ1-1; the D call of TRBD1 is as the table states it, not checked on the DNA. TRBV12-2 is described as a pseudogene. The CDR3 extends over 14 amino acids. This CDR3 is CASRPQGLNTEAFF. CDR3 DNA sequence: TGTGCAAGTCGACCACAGGGGTTGAACACTGAAGCTTTCTTT.

The chain joins TRBV18 to TRBJ2-5; 8 positions agree with TRBD1. V trimming: 4 bases; J trimming: 4 bases; junction bases outside the gene matches: 5. The germline CDR1 and CDR2 sequences are KGHSH and LQKENI. CDR3 size: 14 residues. CDR3: CASSRQGAGETQYF. As DNA, the CDR3 is TGTGCCAGCTCACGGCAGGGGGCCGGAGAGACCCAGTACTTC.